Listed here is a single T cell receptor (beta chain). The length of the CDR3 is 13 residues. Germline-derived CDR1 and CDR2 are KGHSH and LQKENI. Deletions cut 3 bases from V and 7 bases from J, with 10 bases between. Sequencing used immunoSEQ multiplex PCR; TCRdb keeps in-frame clones, though not all of them. The sample lists about 460,000 clones; 88% were seen once. This sample is part of a study of blood T cell repertoires in COVID-19. The chain is built from TRBV18 and TRBJ1-5, with D tentatively TRBD1 (5 bases). The sequenced sample consisted of PBMCs or T cells enriched from blood (not recorded which). The sequence was obtained from a woman between 55 and 75 years old who had recovered from COVID-19. The CDR3 is CASSPGLLQPQHF. The CDR3 DNA reads TGTGCCAGCTCACCGGGACTTTTGCAGCCCCAGCATTTT.